This TCR beta chain was captured in a study of cytomegalovirus exposure and HLA in healthy donors. General observations from the study: A later examination showed that TCR association rates differed by HLA locus, with DRB1 most and HLA-C fewest.

Researchers ran the PCR with 60 Vbeta and 13 Jbeta primers. Clones were read by immunoSEQ multiplex PCR, and TCRdb kept only the in-frame ones, dropping some. The sample comprises approximately 170,000 clones, around 80% of which are singletons, and around 1.9% rests with the top ten. A remark on this clone: What it binds is unknown.

CDR3 length equals 16 residues. The germline V gene encodes CDR1 KGHSH and CDR2 LQKENI. Losses at the gene ends were 5 bases for V and 4 bases for J; bases not matched to a gene: 12. This sequence was found in a woman in her twenties or thirties in good health and CMV-seropositive. Sequencing was performed on PBMCs. The chain joins TRBV18 to TRBJ1-1; TRBD1 aligns across 8 bases. CDR3 in DNA: TGTGCCAGCTCAGCCTCCGGGACAGGTTTGGGCACTGAAGCTTTCTTT. It codes for CASSASGTGLGTEAFF.